This record covers a single T cell receptor (beta chain). These data belong to a study of blood T cell repertoires in COVID-19. This CDR3 is built from 12 residues. With 5 bases removed from V and 4 bases from J, the gap between germline ends came to 6 bases. The germline V gene has CDR1 SGHTA and CDR2 FQGNSA. In the original workflow: The assay estimated nucleated cells by amplifying reference gene primers. The protocol was immunoSEQ multiplex PCR, while the TCRdb copy is restricted to in-frame clones and leaves out a portion. That table supplies the V and J calls and clone size; D and trimming were determined from the DNA. Of about 150,000 clones in the sample, 80% are singletons; the top ten hold about 5%.

The sequence derives from a woman in her forties or fifties with acute or convalescent COVID-19. The source material was peripheral blood. The chain combines TRBV7-2 with TRBJ2-1, with D perhaps matching TRBD2 (5 bases). The CDR3 DNA reads TGTGCCAGCAGCCCGGGGTACAATGAGCAGTTCTTC. It is translated as CASSPGYNEQFF.